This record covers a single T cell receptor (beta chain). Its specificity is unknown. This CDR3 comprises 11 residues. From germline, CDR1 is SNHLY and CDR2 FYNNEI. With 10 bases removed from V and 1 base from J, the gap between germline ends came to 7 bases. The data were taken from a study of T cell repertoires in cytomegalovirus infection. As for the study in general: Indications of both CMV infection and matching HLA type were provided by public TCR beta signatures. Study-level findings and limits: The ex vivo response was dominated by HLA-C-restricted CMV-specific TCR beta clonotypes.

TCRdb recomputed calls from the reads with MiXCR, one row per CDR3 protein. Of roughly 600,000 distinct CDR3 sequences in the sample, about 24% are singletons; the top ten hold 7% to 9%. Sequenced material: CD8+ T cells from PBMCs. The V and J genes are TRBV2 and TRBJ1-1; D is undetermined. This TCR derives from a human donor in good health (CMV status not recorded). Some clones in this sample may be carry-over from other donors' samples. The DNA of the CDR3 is TGTGCCACCACAGAGAACACTGAAGCTTTCTTT. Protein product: CATTENTEAFF.